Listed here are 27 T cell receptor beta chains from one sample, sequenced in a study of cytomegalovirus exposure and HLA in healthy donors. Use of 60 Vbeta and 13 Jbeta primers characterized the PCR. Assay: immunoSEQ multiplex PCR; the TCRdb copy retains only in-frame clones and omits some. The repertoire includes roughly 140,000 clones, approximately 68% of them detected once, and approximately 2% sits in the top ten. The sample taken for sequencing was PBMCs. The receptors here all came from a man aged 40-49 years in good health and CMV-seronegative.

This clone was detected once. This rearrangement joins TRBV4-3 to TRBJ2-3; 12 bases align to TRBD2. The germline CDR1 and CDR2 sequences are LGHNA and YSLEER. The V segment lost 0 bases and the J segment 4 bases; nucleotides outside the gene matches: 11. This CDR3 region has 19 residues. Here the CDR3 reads CASSQDQFPSGRAADTQYF. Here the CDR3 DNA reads TGCGCCAGCAGCCAAGATCAGTTCCCTAGCGGGAGGGCTGCAGATACGCAGTATTTT.

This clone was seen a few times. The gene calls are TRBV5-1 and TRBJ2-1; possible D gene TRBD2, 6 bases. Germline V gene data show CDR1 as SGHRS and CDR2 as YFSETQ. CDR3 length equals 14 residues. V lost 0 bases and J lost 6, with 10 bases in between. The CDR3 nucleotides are TGCGCCAGCAGCTTGGCGGGAGTAGGCAATGAGCAGTTCTTC. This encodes CASSLAGVGNEQFF.

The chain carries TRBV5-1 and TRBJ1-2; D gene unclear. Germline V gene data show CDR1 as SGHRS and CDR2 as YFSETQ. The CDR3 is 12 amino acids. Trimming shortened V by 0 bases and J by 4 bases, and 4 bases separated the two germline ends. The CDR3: CASSLDSYGYTF. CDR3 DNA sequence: TGCGCCAGCAGCTTGGACAGCTATGGCTACACCTTC.

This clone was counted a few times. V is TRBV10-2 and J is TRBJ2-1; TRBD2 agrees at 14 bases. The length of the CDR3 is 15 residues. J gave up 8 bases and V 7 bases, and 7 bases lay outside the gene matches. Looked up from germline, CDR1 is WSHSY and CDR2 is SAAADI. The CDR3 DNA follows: TGCGCCAGCAATCCCGGGACTAGCGGGAGTTATGAGCAGTTCTTC. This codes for CASNPGTSGSYEQFF.

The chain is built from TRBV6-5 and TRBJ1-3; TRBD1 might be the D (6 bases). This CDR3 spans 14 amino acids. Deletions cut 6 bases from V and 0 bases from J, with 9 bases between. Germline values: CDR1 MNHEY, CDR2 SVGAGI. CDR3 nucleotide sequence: TGTGCCAGCAGCACAGGGAGCTCTGGAAACACCATATATTTT. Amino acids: CASSTGSSGNTIYF.

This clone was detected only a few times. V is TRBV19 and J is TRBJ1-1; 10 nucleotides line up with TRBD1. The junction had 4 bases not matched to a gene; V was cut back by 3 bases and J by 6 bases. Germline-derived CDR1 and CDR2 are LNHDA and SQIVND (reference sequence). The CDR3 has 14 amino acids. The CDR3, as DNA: TGTGCCAGTAGTATGACAGGGGGCTCGGCTGAAGCTTTCTTT. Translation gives CASSMTGGSAEAFF.

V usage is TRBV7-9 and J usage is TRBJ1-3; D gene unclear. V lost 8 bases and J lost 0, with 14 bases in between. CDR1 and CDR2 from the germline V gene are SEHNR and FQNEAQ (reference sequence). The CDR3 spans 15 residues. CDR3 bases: TGTGCCAGCTGGCGGCAGAGCCTCTCTGGAAACACCATATATTTT. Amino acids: CASWRQSLSGNTIYF.

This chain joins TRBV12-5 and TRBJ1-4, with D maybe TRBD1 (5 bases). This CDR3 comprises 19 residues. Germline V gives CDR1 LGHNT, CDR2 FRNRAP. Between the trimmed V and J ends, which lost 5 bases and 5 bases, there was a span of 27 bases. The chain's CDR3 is CASGPMYPVGRGSNEKLFF. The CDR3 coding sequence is TGTGCTAGTGGTCCAATGTACCCCGTTGGTAGGGGCTCCAATGAAAAACTGTTTTTT.

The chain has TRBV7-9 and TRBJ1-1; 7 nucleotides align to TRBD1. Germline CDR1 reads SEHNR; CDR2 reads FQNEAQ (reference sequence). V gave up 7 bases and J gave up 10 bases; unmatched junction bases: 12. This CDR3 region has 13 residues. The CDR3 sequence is CASIAYRGVVAFF. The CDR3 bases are TGTGCCAGCATCGCTTACAGGGGAGTGGTAGCTTTCTTT. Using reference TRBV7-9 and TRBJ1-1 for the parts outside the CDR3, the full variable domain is DTGVSQNPRHKITKRGQNVTFRCDPISEHNRLYWYRQTLGQGPEFLTYFQNEAQLEKSRLLSDRFSAERPKGSFSTLEIQRTEQGDSAMYLCASIAYRGVVAFFGQGTRLTVV.

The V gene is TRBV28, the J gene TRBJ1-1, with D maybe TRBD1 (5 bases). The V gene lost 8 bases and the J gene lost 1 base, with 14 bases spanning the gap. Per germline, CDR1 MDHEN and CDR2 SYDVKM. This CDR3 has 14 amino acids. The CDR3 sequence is CASVKPGPNTEAFF. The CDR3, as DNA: TGTGCCAGCGTAAAACCAGGGCCGAACACTGAAGCTTTCTTT.

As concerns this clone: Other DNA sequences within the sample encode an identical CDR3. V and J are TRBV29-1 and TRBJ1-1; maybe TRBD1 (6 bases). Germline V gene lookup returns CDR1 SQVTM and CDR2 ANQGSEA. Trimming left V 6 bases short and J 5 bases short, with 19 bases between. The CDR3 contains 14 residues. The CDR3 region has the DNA TGCAGCGTCGTAAGGGGCAGGGGTTGGACTGAAGCTTTCTTT. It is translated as CSVVRGRGWTEAFF.

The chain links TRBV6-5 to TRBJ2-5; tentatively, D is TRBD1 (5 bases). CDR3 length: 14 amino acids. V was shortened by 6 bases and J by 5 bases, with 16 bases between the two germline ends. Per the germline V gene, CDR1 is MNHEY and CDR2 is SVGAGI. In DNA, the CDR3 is TGTGCCAGCAGGTATAACAGGATCGGGGAGACCCAGTACTTC. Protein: CASRYNRIGETQYF.

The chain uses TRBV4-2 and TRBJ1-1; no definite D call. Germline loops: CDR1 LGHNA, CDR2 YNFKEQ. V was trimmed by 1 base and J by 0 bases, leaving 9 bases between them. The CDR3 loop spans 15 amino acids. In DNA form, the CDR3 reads TGTGCCAGCAGCCAAGTGAGCGAGTTGAACACTGAAGCTTTCTTT. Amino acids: CASSQVSELNTEAFF.

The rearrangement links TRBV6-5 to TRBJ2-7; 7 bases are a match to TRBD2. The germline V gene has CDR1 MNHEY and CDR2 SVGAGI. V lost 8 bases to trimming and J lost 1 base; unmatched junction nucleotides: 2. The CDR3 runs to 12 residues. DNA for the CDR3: TGTGCCAGCGGGGGGGATTCCTACGAGCAGTACTTC. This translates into CASGGDSYEQYF.

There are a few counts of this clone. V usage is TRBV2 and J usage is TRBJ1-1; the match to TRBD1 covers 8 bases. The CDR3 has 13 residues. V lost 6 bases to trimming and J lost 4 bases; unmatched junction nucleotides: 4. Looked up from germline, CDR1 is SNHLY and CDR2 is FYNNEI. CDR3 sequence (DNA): TGTGCCAGCAGGATGGACAGGGTCACTGAAGCTTTCTTT. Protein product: CASRMDRVTEAFF.

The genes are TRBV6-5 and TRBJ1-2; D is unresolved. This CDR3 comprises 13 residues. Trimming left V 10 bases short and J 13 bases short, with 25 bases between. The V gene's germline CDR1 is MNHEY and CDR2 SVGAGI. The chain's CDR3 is CATSFLEGPPSTF. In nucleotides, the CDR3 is TGTGCCACCTCCTTCCTGGAGGGTCCCCCGAGCACCTTC.

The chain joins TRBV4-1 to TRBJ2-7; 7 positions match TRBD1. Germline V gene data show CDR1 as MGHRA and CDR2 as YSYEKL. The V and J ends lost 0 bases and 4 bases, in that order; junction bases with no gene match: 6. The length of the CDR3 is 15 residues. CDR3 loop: CASSQDSTGVYEQYF. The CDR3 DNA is TGCGCCAGCAGCCAAGATAGTACAGGGGTATACGAGCAGTACTTC.

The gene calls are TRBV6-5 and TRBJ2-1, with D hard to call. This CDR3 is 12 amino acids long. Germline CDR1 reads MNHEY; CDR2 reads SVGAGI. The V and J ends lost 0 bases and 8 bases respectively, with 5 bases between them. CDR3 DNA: TGTGCCAGCAGTTACTCGTCGGATGAGCAGTTCTTC. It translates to CASSYSSDEQFF.

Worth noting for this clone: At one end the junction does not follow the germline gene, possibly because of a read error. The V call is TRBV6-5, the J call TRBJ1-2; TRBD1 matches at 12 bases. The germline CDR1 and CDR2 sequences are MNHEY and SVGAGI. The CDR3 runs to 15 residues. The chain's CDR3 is CASSYAGQGAHGYPF. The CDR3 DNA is TGTGCCAGCAGTTACGCGGGACAGGGGGCGCATGGCTACCCCTTC.

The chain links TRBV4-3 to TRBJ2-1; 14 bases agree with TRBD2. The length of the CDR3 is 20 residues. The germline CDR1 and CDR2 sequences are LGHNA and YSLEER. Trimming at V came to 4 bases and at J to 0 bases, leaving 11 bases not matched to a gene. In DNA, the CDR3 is TGCGCCAGCAGCCCAGGGACTAGCGGGAGTCTTCGGAGCTCCTACAATGAGCAGTTCTTC. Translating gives CASSPGTSGSLRSSYNEQFF.

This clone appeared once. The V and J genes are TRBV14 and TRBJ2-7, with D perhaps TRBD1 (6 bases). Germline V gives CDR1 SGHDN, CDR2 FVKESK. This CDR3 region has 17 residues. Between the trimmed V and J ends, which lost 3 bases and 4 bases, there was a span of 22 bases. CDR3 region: CASSHQGFGQSFYEQYF. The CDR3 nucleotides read TGTGCCAGCAGCCACCAAGGGTTCGGACAGAGTTTTTACGAGCAGTACTTC.

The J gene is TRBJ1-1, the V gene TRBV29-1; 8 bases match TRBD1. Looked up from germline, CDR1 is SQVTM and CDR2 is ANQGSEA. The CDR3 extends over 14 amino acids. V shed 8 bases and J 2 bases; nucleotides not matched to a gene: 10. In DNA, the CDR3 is TGCAGCAGTTCCACGACAGGGGCAAACACTGAAGCTTTCTTT. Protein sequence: CSSSTTGANTEAFF. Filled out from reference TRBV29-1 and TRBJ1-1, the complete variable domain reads SAVISQKPSRDICQRGTSLTIQCQVDSQVTMMFWYRQQPGQSLTLIATANQGSEATYESGFVIDKFPISRPNLTFSTLTVSNMSPEDSSIYLCSSSTTGANTEAFFGQGTRLTVV.

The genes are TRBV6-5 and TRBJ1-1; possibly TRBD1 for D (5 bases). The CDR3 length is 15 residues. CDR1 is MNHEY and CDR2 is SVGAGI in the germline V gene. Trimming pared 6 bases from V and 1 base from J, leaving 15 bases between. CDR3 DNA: TGTGCCAGCAGACGACCAGGGCCCACGAACACTGAAGCTTTCTTT. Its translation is CASRRPGPTNTEAFF.

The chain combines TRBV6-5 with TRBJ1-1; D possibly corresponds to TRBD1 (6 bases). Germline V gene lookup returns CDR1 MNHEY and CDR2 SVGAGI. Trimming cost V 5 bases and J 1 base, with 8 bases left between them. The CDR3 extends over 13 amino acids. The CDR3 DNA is TGTGCCAGCAGTCAGGGGAAGAACACTGAAGCTTTCTTT. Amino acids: CASSQGKNTEAFF.

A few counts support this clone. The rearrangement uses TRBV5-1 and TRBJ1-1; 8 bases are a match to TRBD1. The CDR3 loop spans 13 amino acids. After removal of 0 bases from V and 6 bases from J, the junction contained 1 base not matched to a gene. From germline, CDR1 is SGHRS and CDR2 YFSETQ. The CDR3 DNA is TGCGCCAGCAGCTTGGTACAGGGGGCTGAAGCTTTCTTT. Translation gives CASSLVQGAEAFF.

As DNA, the CDR3 is TGTGCCATCAGCGCTACCGGGACTAGCCAAGAGACCCAGTACTTC. This gives the protein CAISATGTSQETQYF. The rearrangement links TRBV10-3 to TRBJ2-5; 8 bases are a match to TRBD2. This CDR3 contains 15 residues. CDR1 is ENHRY, CDR2 SYGVKD, per germline. V was clipped by 6 bases and J by 1 base; unmatched bases: 7.

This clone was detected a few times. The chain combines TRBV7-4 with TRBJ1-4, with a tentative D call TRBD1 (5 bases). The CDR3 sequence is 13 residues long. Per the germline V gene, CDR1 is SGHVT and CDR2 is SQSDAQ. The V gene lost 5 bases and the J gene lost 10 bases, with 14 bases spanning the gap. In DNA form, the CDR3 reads TGTGCCAGCAGCGGGCAGGGAGGGGTAAAACTGTTTTTT. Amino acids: CASSGQGGVKLFF.